Sequencing of this TCR beta chain was carried out in a study of blood T cell repertoires in COVID-19. At the level of the study: COVID-19 samples, acute and convalescent, were from the United States, Italy and Spain. Nucleic acid was either cDNA or gDNA, and it came from T cells, B-cell-depleted T cells, or PBMCs.

V was pared by 6 bases and J by 6 bases, with 7 bases of the junction left unmatched. The CDR3 has 13 residues. CDR1 is MDHEN and CDR2 is SYDVKM in the germline V gene. Original analysis: Counts of nucleated cells, estimated from reference gene primer amplification, were obtained. Assay used: immunoSEQ multiplex PCR; TCRdb lists only in-frame clones, some missing. The V and J calls and clone size were taken over from that table, and D and trimming were inferred from the DNA. Seen here are about 36,000 clones, approximately 90% observed once, and the top ten hold 4.8%. The clonotype was recovered from a human donor in a cohort sampled during active COVID-19. The rearrangement uses TRBV28 and TRBJ1-1; 7 bases agree with TRBD1. Material for sequencing was peripheral blood. In DNA form, the CDR3 reads TGTGCCAGCAGCACGACAGGGCGTGCTGAAGCTTTCTTT. Protein: CASSTTGRAEAFF.